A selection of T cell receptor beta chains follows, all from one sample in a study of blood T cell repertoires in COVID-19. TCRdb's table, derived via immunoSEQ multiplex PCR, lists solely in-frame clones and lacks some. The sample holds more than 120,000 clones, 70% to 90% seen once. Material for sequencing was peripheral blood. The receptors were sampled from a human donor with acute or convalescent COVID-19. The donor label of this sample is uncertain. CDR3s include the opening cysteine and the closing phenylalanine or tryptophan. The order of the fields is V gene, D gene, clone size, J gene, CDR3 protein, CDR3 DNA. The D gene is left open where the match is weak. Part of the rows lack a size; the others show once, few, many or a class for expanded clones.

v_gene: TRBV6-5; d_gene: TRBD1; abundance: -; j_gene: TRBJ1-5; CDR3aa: CASNQGVGQPQHF; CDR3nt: TGTGCCAGCAATCAGGGGGTTGGGCAGCCCCAGCATTTT
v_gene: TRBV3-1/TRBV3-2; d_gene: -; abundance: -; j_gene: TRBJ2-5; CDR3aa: CASSQTSGQETQYF; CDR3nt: TGTGCCAGCAGCCAAACCAGCGGGCAAGAGACCCAGTACTTC
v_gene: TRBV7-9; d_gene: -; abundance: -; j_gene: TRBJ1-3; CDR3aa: CASSLGRGSSGNTIYF; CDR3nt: TGTGCCAGCAGCTTAGGTCGGGGAAGTTCTGGAAACACCATATATTTT
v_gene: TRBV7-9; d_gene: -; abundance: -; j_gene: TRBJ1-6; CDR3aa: CASSSAAGNSPLHF; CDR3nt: TGTGCCAGCAGTTCCGCGGCTGGGAATTCACCCCTCCACTTT
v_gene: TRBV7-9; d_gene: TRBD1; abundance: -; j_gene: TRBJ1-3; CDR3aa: CASSPRGLSGNTIYF; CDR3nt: TGTGCCAGCAGCCCCAGGGGGTTGAGTGGAAACACCATATATTTT
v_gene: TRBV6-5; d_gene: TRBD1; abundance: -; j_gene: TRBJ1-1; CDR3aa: CASRDRVVNTEAFF; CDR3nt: TGTGCCAGCAGGGACAGGGTCGTGAACACTGAAGCTTTCTTT
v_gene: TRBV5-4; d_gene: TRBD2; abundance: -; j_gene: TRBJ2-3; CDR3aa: CASSLRIAGGGTDTQYF; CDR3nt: TGTGCCAGCAGCCTCCGCATAGCGGGGGGGGGCACAGATACGCAGTATTTT
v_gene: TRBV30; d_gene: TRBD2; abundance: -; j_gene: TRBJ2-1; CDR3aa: CAWSTSGSWNEQFF; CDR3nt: TGTGCCTGGAGTACTAGCGGGAGTTGGAATGAGCAGTTCTTC
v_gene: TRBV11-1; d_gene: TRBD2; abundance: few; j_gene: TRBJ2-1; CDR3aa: CASRERDYSYNEQFF; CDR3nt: TGTGCCAGCAGGGAACGGGACTATTCCTACAATGAGCAGTTCTTC
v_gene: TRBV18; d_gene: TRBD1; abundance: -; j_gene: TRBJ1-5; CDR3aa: CASSPLQGAGQPQHF; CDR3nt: TGTGCCAGCTCACCACTACAGGGGGCAGGGCAGCCCCAGCATTTT
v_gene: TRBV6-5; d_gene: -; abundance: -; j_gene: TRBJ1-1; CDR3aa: CASSYHQSGEAEAFF; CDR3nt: TGTGCCAGCAGTTACCATCAGTCTGGAGAGGCTGAAGCTTTCTTT
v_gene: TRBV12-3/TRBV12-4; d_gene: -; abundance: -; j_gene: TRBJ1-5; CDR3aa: CASSFQNQPQHF; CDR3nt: TGTGCCAGCAGTTTCCAGAATCAGCCCCAGCATTTT
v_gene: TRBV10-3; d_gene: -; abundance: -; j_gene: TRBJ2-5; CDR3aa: CAISEFIETQYF; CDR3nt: TGTGCCATCAGTGAGTTTATAGAGACCCAGTACTTC
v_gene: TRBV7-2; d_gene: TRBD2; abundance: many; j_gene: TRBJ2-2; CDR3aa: CASPRAGGLNTGELFF; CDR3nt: TGTGCCAGCCCCAGAGCGGGAGGGCTAAACACCGGGGAGCTGTTTTTT
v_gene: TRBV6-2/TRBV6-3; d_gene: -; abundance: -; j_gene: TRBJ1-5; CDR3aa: CASSTNKQDYSNQPQHF; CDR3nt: TGTGCCAGCAGTACAAATAAACAGGACTATAGCAATCAGCCCCAGCATTTT
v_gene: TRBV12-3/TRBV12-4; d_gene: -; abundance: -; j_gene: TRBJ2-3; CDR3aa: CASSLGATDTQYF; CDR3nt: TGTGCCAGCAGTTTAGGCGCCACAGATACGCAGTATTTT
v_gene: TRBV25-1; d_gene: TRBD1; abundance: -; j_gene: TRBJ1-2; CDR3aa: CASSDQAGGYYGYTF; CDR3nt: TGTGCCAGCAGTGATCAGGCAGGGGGGTACTATGGCTACACCTTC
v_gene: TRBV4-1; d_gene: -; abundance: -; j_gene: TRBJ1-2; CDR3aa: CASSREGVATSGYTF; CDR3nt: TGCGCCAGCAGCCGGGAGGGGGTGGCGACTTCTGGCTACACCTTC
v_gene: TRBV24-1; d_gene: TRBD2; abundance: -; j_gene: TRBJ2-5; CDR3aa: CATSDKGLAGETQYF; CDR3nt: TGTGCCACCAGTGATAAGGGACTAGCAGGGGAGACCCAGTACTTC
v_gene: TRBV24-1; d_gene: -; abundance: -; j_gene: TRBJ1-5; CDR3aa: CATSPSGARMSRNQPQHF; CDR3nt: TGTGCCACCAGTCCCTCTGGGGCGCGGATGTCTCGCAATCAGCCCCAGCATTTT
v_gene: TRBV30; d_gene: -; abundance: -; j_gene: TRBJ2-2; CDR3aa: CAWRGGRNTGELFF; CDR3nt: TGTGCCTGGAGGGGGGGTAGGAACACCGGGGAGCTGTTTTTT
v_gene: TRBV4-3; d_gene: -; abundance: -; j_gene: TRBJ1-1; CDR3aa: CASSLQVNTEAFF; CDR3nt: TGCGCCAGCAGCCTACAGGTGAACACTGAAGCTTTCTTT
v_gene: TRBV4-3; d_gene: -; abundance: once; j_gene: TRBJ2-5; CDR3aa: CASSPYGGETQYF; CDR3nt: TGCGCCAGCAGCCCCTATGGGGGGGAGACCCAGTACTTC
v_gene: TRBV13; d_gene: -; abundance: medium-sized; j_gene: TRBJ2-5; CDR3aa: CASSPPLSRVQYF; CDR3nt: TGTGCCAGCAGCCCCCCGTTGTCTCGTGTCCAGTACTTC
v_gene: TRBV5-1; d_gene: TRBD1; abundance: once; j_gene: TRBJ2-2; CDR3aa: CASSLRQGNTGELFF; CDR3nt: TGCGCCAGCAGCTTGAGACAGGGAAACACCGGGGAGCTGTTTTTT
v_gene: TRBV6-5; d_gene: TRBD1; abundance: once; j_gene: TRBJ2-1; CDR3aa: CASSDRVDSEQFF; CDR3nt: TGTGCCAGCAGCGACAGGGTAGATAGTGAGCAGTTCTTC
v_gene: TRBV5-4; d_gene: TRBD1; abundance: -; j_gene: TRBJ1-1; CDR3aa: CASTRTGRLNTEAFF; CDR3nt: TGTGCCAGCACCAGGACAGGGAGGTTGAACACTGAAGCTTTCTTT
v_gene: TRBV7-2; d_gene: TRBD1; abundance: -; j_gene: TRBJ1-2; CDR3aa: CASSIFGTGWAYGYTF; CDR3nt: TGTGCCAGCAGCATATTCGGGACAGGGTGGGCCTATGGCTACACCTTC
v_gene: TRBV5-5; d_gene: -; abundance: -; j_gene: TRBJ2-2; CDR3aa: CASSLGTGAIVSGELFF; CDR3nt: TGTGCCAGCAGCTTGGGAACGGGAGCGATCGTCTCCGGGGAGCTGTTTTTT